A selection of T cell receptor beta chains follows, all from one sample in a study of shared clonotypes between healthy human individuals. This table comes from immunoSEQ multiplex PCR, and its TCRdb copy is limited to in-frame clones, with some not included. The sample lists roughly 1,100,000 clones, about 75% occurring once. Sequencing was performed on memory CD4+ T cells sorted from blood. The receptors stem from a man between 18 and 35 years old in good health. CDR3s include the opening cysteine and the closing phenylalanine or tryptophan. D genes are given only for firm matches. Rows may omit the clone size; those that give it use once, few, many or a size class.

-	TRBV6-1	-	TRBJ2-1	CASNALSFDEQFF	TGTGCCAGCAACGCCCTAAGTTTCGATGAGCAGTTCTTC
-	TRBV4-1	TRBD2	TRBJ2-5	CASSQDVRGAGQETQYF	TGCGCCAGCAGCCAAGATGTAAGAGGAGCGGGGCAAGAGACCCAGTACTTC
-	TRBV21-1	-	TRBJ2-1	CASSKKFVRGPYNEQFF	TGTGCCAGCAGCAAAAAATTCGTCAGGGGCCCCTACAATGAGCAGTTCTTC
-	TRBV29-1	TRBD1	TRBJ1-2	CSVGGGQGGNGYTF	TGCAGCGTTGGCGGGGGACAGGGTGGAAATGGCTACACCTTC
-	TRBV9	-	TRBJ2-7	CASSVVPSPNEQYF	TGTGCCAGCAGCGTAGTCCCATCACCGAACGAGCAGTACTTC
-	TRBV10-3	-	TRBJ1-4	CAISEDANEKLFF	TGTGCCATCAGTGAGGATGCAAATGAAAAACTGTTTTTT
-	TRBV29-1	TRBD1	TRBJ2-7	CSVEVAGTGVLYEQYF	TGCAGCGTTGAAGTTGCTGGGACAGGGGTCCTCTACGAGCAGTACTTC
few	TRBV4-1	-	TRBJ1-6	CASSQAPPEGWILGYNSPLHF	TGCGCCAGCAGCCAAGCCCCCCCGGAGGGATGGATCTTAGGGTATAATTCACCCCTCCACTTT
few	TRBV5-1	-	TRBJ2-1	CASSLRLGEQFF	TGCGCCAGCAGCTTGAGACTAGGGGAGCAGTTCTTC
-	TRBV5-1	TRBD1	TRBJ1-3	CASSQDRLAGNTIYF	TGCGCCAGCAGCCAGGACAGGCTGGCTGGAAACACCATATATTTT
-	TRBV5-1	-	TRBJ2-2	CASSLDGPGENTGELFF	TGCGCCAGCAGCTTGGATGGGCCAGGGGAGAACACCGGGGAGCTGTTTTTT
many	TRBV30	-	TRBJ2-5	CAWSVLNQETQYF	TGTGCCTGGAGTGTTCTTAATCAAGAGACCCAGTACTTC
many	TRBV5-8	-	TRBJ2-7	CASNPPRDNVYEQYF	TGTGCCAGCAATCCGCCGCGGGACAACGTCTACGAGCAGTACTTC
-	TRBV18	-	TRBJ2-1	CASSPRGATEGNEQFF	TGTGCCAGCTCACCACGCGGGGCAACCGAGGGCAATGAGCAGTTCTTC
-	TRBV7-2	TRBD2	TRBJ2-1	CASRIGLAGANEQFF	TGTGCCAGCAGAATAGGACTAGCGGGAGCGAATGAGCAGTTCTTC
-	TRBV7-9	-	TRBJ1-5	CASSYFGGQPQHF	TGTGCCAGCAGCTACTTTGGGGGTCAGCCCCAGCATTTT
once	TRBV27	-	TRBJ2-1	CASSLQGGEQFF	TGTGCCAGCAGTTTACAGGGTGGTGAGCAGTTCTTC
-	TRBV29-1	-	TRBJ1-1	CAAGGNMNTEAFF	TGCGCGGCGGGGGGGAACATGAACACTGAAGCTTTCTTT
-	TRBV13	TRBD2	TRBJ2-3	CASSTPSGGDTQYF	TGTGCCAGCAGTACTCCTAGCGGGGGGGATACGCAGTATTTT
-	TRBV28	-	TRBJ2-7	CASSFGLVARNDEQYF	TGTGCCAGCAGTTTCGGTCTGGTCGCCCGGAACGACGAGCAGTACTTC
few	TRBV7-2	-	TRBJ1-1	CASSLKGQSGTEAFF	TGTGCCAGCAGCTTAAAAGGACAGTCGGGGACTGAAGCTTTCTTT
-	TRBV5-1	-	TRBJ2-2	CASRTSPRTGELFF	TGCGCCAGCAGAACCAGCCCGAGGACCGGGGAGCTGTTTTTT
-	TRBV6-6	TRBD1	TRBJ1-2	CASSGGGYYGYTF	TGTGCCAGCTCAGGGGGGGGTTACTATGGCTACACCTTC
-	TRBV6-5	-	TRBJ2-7	CASTFNYEQYF	TGTGCCAGCACTTTTAACTACGAGCAGTACTTC
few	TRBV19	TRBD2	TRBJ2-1	CASSTVLAGAGNEQFF	TGTGCCAGTAGTACCGTACTAGCGGGTGCGGGCAATGAGCAGTTCTTC
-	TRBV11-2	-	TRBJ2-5	CASSPTGQFSETQYF	TGTGCCAGCAGCCCCACGGGACAATTCTCAGAGACCCAGTACTTC
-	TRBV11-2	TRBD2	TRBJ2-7	CASSPLLAGYEQYF	TGTGCCAGCAGCCCTTTGCTAGCGGGGTACGAGCAGTACTTC
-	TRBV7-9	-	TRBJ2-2	CASSQRGTSNGELFF	TGTGCCAGCAGCCAGAGGGGGACCTCGAACGGGGAGCTGTTTTTT
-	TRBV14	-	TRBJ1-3	CASSPTTTNSGNTIYF	TGTGCCAGCAGCCCCACGACGACTAACTCTGGAAACACCATATATTTT
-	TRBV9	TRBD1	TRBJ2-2	CASSVRGLDTGELFF	TGTGCCAGCAGCGTCAGGGGGCTGGACACCGGGGAGCTGTTTTTT
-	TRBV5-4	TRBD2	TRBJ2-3	CASSLPPGGGASDTQYF	TGTGCCAGCAGCCTTCCGCCTGGCGGGGGGGCCTCGGATACGCAGTATTTT
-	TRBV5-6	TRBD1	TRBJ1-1	CASSSLGQGYIGTEAFF	TGTGCCAGCAGCTCCCTTGGACAGGGGTATATAGGCACTGAAGCTTTCTTT
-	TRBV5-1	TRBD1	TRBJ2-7	CASSLAQGSYEQYF	TGCGCCAGCAGCTTGGCACAGGGGTCCTACGAGCAGTACTTC
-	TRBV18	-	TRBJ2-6	CASSPQHGANVLTF	TGTGCCAGCTCACCACAACACGGGGCCAACGTCCTGACTTTC
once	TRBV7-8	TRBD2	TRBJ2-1	CASSLIAGDSYNEQFF	TGTGCCAGCAGCCTGATAGCGGGGGACTCCTACAATGAGCAGTTCTTC
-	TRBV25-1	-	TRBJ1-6	CASSDYRDFSYNSPLHF	TGTGCCAGCAGTGATTACAGGGATTTCTCCTATAATTCACCCCTCCACTTT
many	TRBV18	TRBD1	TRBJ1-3	CASSPQIGTGAGNTIYF	TGTGCCAGCTCCCCACAGATCGGGACAGGGGCCGGAAACACCATATATTTT
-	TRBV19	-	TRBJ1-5	CASSGEAASQPQHF	TGTGCCAGTAGCGGGGAGGCGGCGAGTCAGCCCCAGCATTTT
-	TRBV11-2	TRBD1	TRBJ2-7	CASSFGQGGDEQYF	TGTGCCAGCAGCTTCGGACAGGGGGGAGACGAGCAGTACTTC
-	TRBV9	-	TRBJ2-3	CASSENTDTQYF	TGTGCCAGCAGCGAAAACACAGATACGCAGTATTTT
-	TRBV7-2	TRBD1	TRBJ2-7	CASSLAGQGGRYEQYF	TGTGCCAGCAGCTTGGCGGGACAGGGAGGTCGGTACGAGCAGTACTTC
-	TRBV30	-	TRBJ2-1	CAWSIGLLGNEQFF	TGTGCCTGGAGCATCGGACTCCTGGGCAATGAGCAGTTCTTC
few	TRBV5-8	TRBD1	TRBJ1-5	CASSLDRGQPQHF	TGTGCCAGCAGCTTGGACAGGGGACAGCCCCAGCATTTT
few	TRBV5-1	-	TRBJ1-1	CASRHRDNTEAFF	TGCGCCAGCAGGCACAGGGACAACACTGAAGCTTTCTTT
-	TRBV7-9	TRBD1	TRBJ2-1	CASTFQQGAQFF	TGTGCCAGCACCTTCCAACAGGGGGCACAGTTCTTC
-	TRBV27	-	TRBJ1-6	CASSSRENNSPLHF	TGTGCCAGCAGCAGCCGGGAGAATAATTCACCCCTCCACTTT
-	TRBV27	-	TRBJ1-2	CASIPTGKSNYGYTF	TGTGCCAGCATCCCCACCGGGAAATCAAACTATGGCTACACCTTC
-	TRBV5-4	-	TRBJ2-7	CASSQDRAAVYEQYF	TGCGCCAGCAGCCAAGATCGAGCGGCGGTCTACGAGCAGTACTTC
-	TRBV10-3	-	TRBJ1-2	CAMWTAINGYTF	TGTGCCATGTGGACAGCTATCAACGGCTACACCTTC
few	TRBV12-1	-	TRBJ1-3	CASSFERRGGNTIYF	TGTGCCAGCAGCTTTGAACGCAGGGGTGGAAACACCATATATTTT